The source of this TCR beta chain is a study of CD8+ T cells in alopecia areata. Treatment of the sample: oral pan-JAK inhibitor, 5-10 mg twice daily. RNA was isolated and reverse transcribed to cDNA, the sequencing template. Data came from immunoSEQ multiplex PCR; TCRdb stores just in-frame clones and leaves some out. The sample shows over 250,000 clones, around 64% of them seen only once. This CDR3 contains 17 residues. Looked up from germline, CDR1 is GTSNPN and CDR2 is SVGIG (reference sequence). V shed 1 base and J 0 bases; nucleotides not matched to a gene: 3. The origin of this receptor is a human donor with alopecia areata. This material consisted of CD4+ T cells sorted from blood, taken at approximately week 52, from a patient treated with tofacitinib. V is TRBV30 and J is TRBJ2-6; 10 nucleotides match TRBD1. The CDR3 is CAWSGDRGISGANVLTF. The CDR3, as DNA: TGTGCCTGGAGTGGGGACAGGGGAATCTCTGGGGCCAACGTCCTGACTTTC.